The 14 T cell receptor beta chains in this list originate from one sample, sequenced in a study of PD-L1 blockade in urothelial cancer. The time point: pretreatment peripheral blood. Generated by immunoSEQ multiplex PCR, the TCRdb table keeps only in-frame clones and is missing some. The data hold about 49,000 clones, with around 74% observed a single time. The source was PBMCs, collected around atezolizumab (anti-PD-L1) treatment. The source is a man aged 70-80 years with urothelial cancer.

The rearrangement links TRBV19 to TRBJ2-1; weak D call: TRBD1 (5 bases). Germline loops: CDR1 LNHDA, CDR2 SQIVND (reference sequence). The V and J ends lost 0 bases and 1 base respectively, with 13 bases between them. The CDR3 has 17 residues. The CDR3 loop is CASSIDLAGSSYNEQFF. In DNA form, the CDR3 reads TGTGCCAGTAGTATAGATCTGGCAGGGTCTTCCTACAATGAGCAGTTCTTC.

This chain uses TRBV5-1 with TRBJ1-1; D unclear. This CDR3 is built from 14 residues. Germline V gives CDR1 SGHRS, CDR2 YFSETQ. V gave up 4 bases and J gave up 0 bases, with 10 bases separating them. CDR3 nucleotide sequence: TGCGCCAGCAGCGTGGGGTCAGTGAACACTGAAGCTTTCTTT. Translated: CASSVGSVNTEAFF.

The J gene is TRBJ2-3, the V gene TRBV5-1; D is unclear. Looked up from germline, CDR1 is SGHRS and CDR2 is YFSETQ. The V end lost 1 base, the J end lost 2 bases, and 14 bases lay between the germline ends. The CDR3 runs 16 residues. The CDR3 bases are TGCGCCAGCAGCTTGTCCGTAGATAGTGTCACAGATACGCAGTATTTT. Amino acids: CASSLSVDSVTDTQYF.

The chain is built from TRBV19 and TRBJ2-3, with 7 positions matching TRBD1. The CDR3 is 16 amino acids. After removal of 5 bases from V and 4 bases from J, the junction contained 12 bases not matched to a gene. Germline CDR1 is LNHDA and CDR2 is SQIVND (reference sequence). The CDR3 coding sequence is TGTGCCAGTAGTCCGCTCACAGGGGAATTAGCAGATACGCAGTATTTT. Translating it yields CASSPLTGELADTQYF.

The V call is TRBV7-8, the J call TRBJ2-1; D perhaps matches TRBD1 (5 bases). V was shortened by 5 bases and J by 5 bases, with 13 bases between the two germline ends. The CDR3 length is 14 residues. Germline assignment: CDR1 SGHVS and CDR2 FQNEAQ. The CDR3 nucleotides are TGTGCCAGCAGCGTTAGGACAACCGACAATGAGCAGTTCTTC. Its translation is CASSVRTTDNEQFF.

The genes are TRBV19 and TRBJ1-5; the match to TRBD1 covers 9 bases. The CDR3 totals 14 residues. The germline CDR1 and CDR2 sequences are LNHDA and SQIVND (reference sequence). J was trimmed by 7 bases and V by 9 bases; bases with no gene match: 10. CDR3 amino acids: CASAVDRGSQPQHF. The CDR3, as DNA: TGTGCCAGCGCCGTGGACAGGGGATCGCAGCCCCAGCATTTT.

The CDR3 sequence: CSADTGGRDEQYF. CDR3 coding DNA: TGCAGCGCAGACACAGGTGGTCGTGACGAGCAGTACTTC. This chain joins TRBV29-1 and TRBJ2-7, with a weak D call TRBD1 (5 bases). V dropped 7 bases and J dropped 5 bases, with 18 bases sitting between them. The CDR3 spans 13 residues. Germline V lookup: CDR1 SQVTM, CDR2 ANQGSEA.

The chain combines TRBV15 with TRBJ2-4; 11 positions match TRBD2. Looked up from germline, CDR1 is LNHNV and CDR2 is YYDKDF (reference sequence). The CDR3 consists of 17 residues. The V and J ends lost 1 base and 1 base, in that order; junction bases with no gene match: 3. The CDR3 DNA follows: TGTGCCACCAGCAGAGGACTAGCGGGAAGGGCCAAAAACATTCAGTACTTC. Translation gives CATSRGLAGRAKNIQYF.

V is TRBV18 and J is TRBJ1-5, with 11 bases identical to TRBD1. Unmatched junction bases numbered 5, after V lost 5 bases and J lost 5 bases. The CDR3 has 15 amino acids. In germline, CDR1 is KGHSH, CDR2 LQKENI. The CDR3 DNA is TGTGCCAGCTCAGCTGGGACAGGGGGAGATCAGCCCCAGCATTTT. Encoded protein: CASSAGTGGDQPQHF.

The table lists this clone with a few counts. The chain uses TRBV30 and TRBJ1-3; 9 nucleotides match TRBD1. The CDR3 spans 14 residues. V dropped 2 bases and J dropped 14; count of bases not matched to a gene: 13. CDR1 is GTSNPN and CDR2 is SVGIG in the germline V gene (reference sequence). CDR3 residues: CAWSTIPGDRVLYF. The CDR3 coding sequence is TGTGCCTGGAGTACAATTCCGGGGGACAGGGTGCTATATTTT.

The rearrangement joins TRBV5-1 to TRBJ2-5; 14 nucleotides agree with TRBD2. Germline V gene sequence: CDR1 SGHRS, CDR2 YFSETQ. The junction had 8 bases not matched to a gene; V was cut back by 4 bases and J by 6 bases. The CDR3 sequence is 16 residues long. The CDR3 region has the DNA TGCGCCAGCAGCCCGGGACTAGCGGGAGATTGGAAGACCCAGTACTTC. This sequence encodes CASSPGLAGDWKTQYF.

The chain joins TRBV27 to TRBJ1-1; tentative D call: TRBD1 (5 bases). Per the germline V gene, CDR1 is MNHEY and CDR2 is SMNVEV (reference sequence). V shed 5 bases and J shed 0 bases, with 13 bases lying between them. CDR3 size: 15 residues. Here the CDR3 DNA reads TGTGCCAGCAGTCGATGGGGGGATCTGAACACTGAAGCTTTCTTT. Protein product: CASSRWGDLNTEAFF.

This chain uses TRBV13 with TRBJ1-3; D perhaps matches TRBD1 (5 bases). Deletions cut 5 bases from V and 0 bases from J, with 14 bases between. Germline loops: CDR1 PRHDT, CDR2 FYEKMQ (reference sequence). The length of the CDR3 is 16 residues. The CDR3 bases are TGTGCCAGCAGCACCCGACAGTCGAGCTCTGGAAACACCATATATTTT. Its translation is CASSTRQSSSGNTIYF.

This clone has just a few counts. The chain carries TRBV6-1 and TRBJ1-5, with a possible D match to TRBD1 (6 bases). Deletions cut 2 bases from V and 7 bases from J, with 15 bases between. Germline CDR1 is MNHNS and CDR2 is SASEGT. The CDR3 length is 15 residues. For the CDR3, the DNA is TGTGCCAGCAGTGAAAGGTGGGCAGGGGAGCAGCCCCAGCATTTT. It is translated as CASSERWAGEQPQHF.